Included here is one T cell receptor beta chain sequence, with context. Its antigen is currently unknown. This entry comes from a study of identifying expanded T cells in peripheral blood. The study's findings and limits: Technical replicates showed roughly 1.2 changed clones; two weeks about 16; four weeks 19. Across healthy donors, higher total template counts meant significantly greater approximately 2-week count variance.

During the collection period, no donor immune events like infections were recorded. Sequencing used immunoSEQ multiplex PCR; TCRdb keeps in-frame clones, though not all of them. Here the sample spans 90,000 or so clones, approximately 83% being singletons. The source is a person aged 18 to 70 in good health. The specimen sequenced was blood.

DNA for the CDR3: TGTGCCAGCGGGACTGGGGCCAACGTCCTGACTTTC. Encoded protein: CASGTGANVLTF. The chain joins TRBV9 to TRBJ2-6; D ambiguous. Trimming pared 7 bases from V and 2 bases from J, leaving 4 bases between. Germline CDR1 reads SGDLS; CDR2 reads YYNGEE. The CDR3 covers 12 residues.